This TCR beta chain was identified in a study of T-cell reconstitution after alpha-beta-depleted transplantation in children. Library preparation (for TCRbeta) was performed with unique molecular identifiers. TCRdb used MiXCR to reprocess the PCR reads, holding one entry per CDR3 protein. The data show more than 400,000 distinct CDR3 sequences, more than 9.5% seen once. The CDR3 extends over 16 amino acids. Study-level points and caveats: Newly made T cells mostly supplied T-cell counts and diversity one year after transplant. After transplant, high TCRbeta diversity at day 60 in some patients arose from surviving recipient T cells and thymic progenitors. Several hundred graft clones that had expanded were reportedly the source of alpha-beta T cells about two months after transplant.

This clonotype was found a few times. The antigen remains undetermined. The material sequenced was PBMCs, mostly from graft donor cells, taken 180 days after TCRalphabeta/CD19-depleted stem cell transplant. The rearrangement uses TRBV21-1 and TRBJ2-7; TRBD2, the D gene given by the table, was not confirmed from the DNA. TRBV21-1 is tagged as a pseudogene. This TCR derives from a female patient between 2 and 10 years old who had a stem cell transplant for aplastic anemia, so the T cells may come from the graft donor. This CDR3 is CASSKGPRLAGDGQYV. CDR3 bases: TGTGCCAGCAGCAAAGGACCGAGACTAGCGGGAGACGGGCAGTACGTC.